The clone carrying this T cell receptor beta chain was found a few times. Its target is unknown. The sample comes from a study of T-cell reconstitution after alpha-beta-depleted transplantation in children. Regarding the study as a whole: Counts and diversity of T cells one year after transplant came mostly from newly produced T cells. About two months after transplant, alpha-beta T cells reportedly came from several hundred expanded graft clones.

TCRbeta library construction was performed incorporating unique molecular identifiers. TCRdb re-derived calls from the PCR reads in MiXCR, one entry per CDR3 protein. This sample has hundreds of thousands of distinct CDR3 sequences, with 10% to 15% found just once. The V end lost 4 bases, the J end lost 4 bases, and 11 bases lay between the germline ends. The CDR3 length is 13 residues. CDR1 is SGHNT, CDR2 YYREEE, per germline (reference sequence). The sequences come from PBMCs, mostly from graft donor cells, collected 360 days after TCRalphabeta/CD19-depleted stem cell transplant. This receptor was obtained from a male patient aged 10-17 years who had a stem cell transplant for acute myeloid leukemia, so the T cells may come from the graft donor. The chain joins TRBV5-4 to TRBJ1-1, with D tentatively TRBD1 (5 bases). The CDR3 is CASSDEGLTEAFF. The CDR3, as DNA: TGTGCCAGCAGCGACGAGGGGCTCACTGAAGCTTTCTTT. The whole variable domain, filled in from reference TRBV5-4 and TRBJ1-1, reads ETGVTQSPTHLIKTRGQQVTLRCSSQSGHNTVSWYQQALGQGPQFIFQYYREEENGRGNFPPRFSGLQFPNYSSELNVNALELDDSALYLCASSDEGLTEAFFGQGTRLTVV.